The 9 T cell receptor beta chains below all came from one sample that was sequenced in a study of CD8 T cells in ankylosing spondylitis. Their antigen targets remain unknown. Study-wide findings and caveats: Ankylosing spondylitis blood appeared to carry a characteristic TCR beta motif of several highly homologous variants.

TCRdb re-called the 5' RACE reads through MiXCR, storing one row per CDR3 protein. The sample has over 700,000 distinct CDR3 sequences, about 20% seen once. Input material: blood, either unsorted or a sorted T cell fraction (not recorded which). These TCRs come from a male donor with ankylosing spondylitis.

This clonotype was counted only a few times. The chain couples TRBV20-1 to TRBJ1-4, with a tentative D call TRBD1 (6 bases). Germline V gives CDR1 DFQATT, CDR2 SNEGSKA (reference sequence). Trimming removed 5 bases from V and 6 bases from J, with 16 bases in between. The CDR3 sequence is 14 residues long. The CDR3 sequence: CSAHTGFGDEKLFF. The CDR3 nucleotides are TGCAGTGCTCATACAGGGTTTGGCGATGAAAAACTGTTTTTT.

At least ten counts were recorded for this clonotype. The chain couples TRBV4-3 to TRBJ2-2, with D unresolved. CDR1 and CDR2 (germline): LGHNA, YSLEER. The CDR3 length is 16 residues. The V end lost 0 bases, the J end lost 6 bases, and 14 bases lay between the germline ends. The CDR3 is CASSQDLGPKAGELFF. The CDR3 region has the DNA TGCGCCAGCAGCCAAGATCTCGGACCTAAGGCCGGGGAGCTGTTTTTT.

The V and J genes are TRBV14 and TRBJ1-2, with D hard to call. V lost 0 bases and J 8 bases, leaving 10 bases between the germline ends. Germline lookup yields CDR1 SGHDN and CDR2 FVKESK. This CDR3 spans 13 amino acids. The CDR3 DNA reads TGTGCCAGCAGCCAAGATGCTGTGCGGGGCTACACCTTC. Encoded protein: CASSQDAVRGYTF.

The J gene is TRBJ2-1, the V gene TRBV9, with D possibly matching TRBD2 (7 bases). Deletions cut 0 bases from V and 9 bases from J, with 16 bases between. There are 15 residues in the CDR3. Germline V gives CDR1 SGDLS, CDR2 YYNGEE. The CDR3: CASSVGGGGNGEQFF. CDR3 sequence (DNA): TGTGCCAGCAGCGTAGGAGGGGGGGGGAATGGTGAGCAGTTCTTC.

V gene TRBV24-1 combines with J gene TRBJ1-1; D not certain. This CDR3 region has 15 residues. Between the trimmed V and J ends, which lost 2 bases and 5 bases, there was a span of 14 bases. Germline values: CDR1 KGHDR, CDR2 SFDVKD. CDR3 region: CATSDSLTWETEAFF. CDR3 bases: TGTGCCACCAGTGATTCTCTAACTTGGGAAACTGAAGCTTTCTTT.

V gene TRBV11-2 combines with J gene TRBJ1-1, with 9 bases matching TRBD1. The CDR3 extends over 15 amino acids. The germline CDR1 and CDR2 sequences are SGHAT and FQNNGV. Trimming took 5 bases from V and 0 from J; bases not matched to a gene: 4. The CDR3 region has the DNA TGTGCCAGCAGCAAACAGGGGGCGATGAACACTGAAGCTTTCTTT. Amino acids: CASSKQGAMNTEAFF.

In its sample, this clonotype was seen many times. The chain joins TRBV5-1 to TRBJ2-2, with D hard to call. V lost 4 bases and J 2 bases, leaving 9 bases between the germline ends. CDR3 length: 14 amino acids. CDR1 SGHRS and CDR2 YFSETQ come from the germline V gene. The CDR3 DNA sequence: TGCGCCAGCAGCCCGGACGGAAACACCGGGGAGCTGTTTTTT. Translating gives CASSPDGNTGELFF.

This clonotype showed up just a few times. CDR3 DNA sequence: TGCGCCAGCAGCCACCCTAGGACTAGCGGGGGGTCCTACGAGCAGTACTTC. Its protein is CASSHPRTSGGSYEQYF. The rearrangement joins TRBV4-1 to TRBJ2-7, with 14 bases identical to TRBD2. The length of the CDR3 is 17 residues. V lost 3 bases to trimming and J lost 1 base; unmatched junction nucleotides: 5. The V gene's germline CDR1 is MGHRA and CDR2 YSYEKL.

DNA for the CDR3: TGCGCCAGCAGCCATGAATCCGGGACTCTCCAAGAGACCCAGTACTTC. It codes for CASSHESGTLQETQYF. The chain is built from TRBV4-1 and TRBJ2-5, with a tentative D call TRBD2 (6 bases). CDR3 length: 16 amino acids. Germline assignment: CDR1 MGHRA and CDR2 YSYEKL. Trimming took off 3 bases at V and 1 base at J, with 15 bases between the two ends.